The 13 T cell receptor beta chains below come from one sample, sequenced in a study of Graves' ophthalmopathy and Graves' hyperthyroidism. Beta-chain TCR CDR3 regions were amplified from RNA transcripts. HTBI primers primed a first-round RT-PCR, and a second-round multiplex PCR followed. TCRdb re-called the multiplex PCR reads through MiXCR, storing one row per CDR3 protein. The sample has around 590,000 distinct CDR3 sequences; under 45% are singletons. Sequencing was done on a sample of peripheral blood or thyroid tissue (not recorded which). Receptor source: an adult man with Graves' hyperthyroidism.

The chain is built from TRBV29-1 and TRBJ1-1, with a tentative D call TRBD1 (5 bases). The CDR3 consists of 11 residues. CDR1 is SQVTM, CDR2 ANQGSEA, per germline. The ends were cut back, 4 bases at V and 9 bases at J, with 12 bases in the middle. CDR3 bases: TGCAGCGTTGGAGGGGACTCCCAAGCTTTCTTT. Protein: CSVGGDSQAFF.

The CDR3 loop reads CAISEYPQVYGYTF. Here the CDR3 DNA reads TGTGCCATCAGTGAGTACCCTCAGGTATATGGCTACACCTTC. The rearrangement joins TRBV10-3 to TRBJ1-2; D is undetermined. Germline V lookup: CDR1 ENHRY, CDR2 SYGVKD. V dropped 1 base and J dropped 5 bases, with 11 bases sitting between them. This CDR3 contains 14 residues.

V gene TRBV10-3 combines with J gene TRBJ2-1; 7 bases match TRBD2. The CDR3 loop spans 13 amino acids. Losses at the gene ends were 11 bases for V and 7 bases for J; bases not matched to a gene: 11. Germline CDR1 and CDR2: ENHRY and SYGVKD. CDR3 bases: TGTGCCGTCATGGGCGGGGGACCAAATGAGCAGTTCTTC. It codes for CAVMGGGPNEQFF.

This clonotype came up a few times. The chain joins TRBV6-1 to TRBJ1-1, with TRBD1 identical over 9 bases. The CDR3 contains 15 residues. Per the germline V gene, CDR1 is MNHNS and CDR2 is SASEGT. Germline trimming cut 6 bases from V and 3 bases from J; bases unmatched to any gene: 8. The DNA for the CDR3 is TGTGCCAGCAGGACGGACAGGGGAGCCGACACTGAAGCTTTCTTT. It yields the protein CASRTDRGADTEAFF.

Of note for this clonotype: Just one base apart from a much larger clone, this may be a read error. The chain recombines TRBV6-1 with TRBJ2-2, with D hard to call. From germline, CDR1 is MNHNS and CDR2 SASEGT. CDR3 size: 14 residues. The CDR3 DNA follows: TGTGCCAGCGGTGAGTACACGAACACCGGGGAGCTGTTTTTT. This gives the protein CASGEYTNTGELFF.

This clonotype occurred many times. The V call is TRBV16, the J call TRBJ1-2; TRBD1 matches at 7 bases. With V trimmed by 3 bases and J by 1 base, 8 bases remained unmatched. The CDR3 is 16 amino acids. From germline, CDR1 is KGHSY and CDR2 FQNENV. The CDR3 coding sequence is TGTGCCAGCAGCCATGGGACAGAGAGGATTAACTATGGCTACACCTTC. Translation: CASSHGTERINYGYTF. Drawing the rest from reference TRBV16 and TRBJ1-2, the complete variable domain is GEEVAQTPKHLVRGEGQKAKLYCAPIKGHSYVFWYQQVLKNEFKFLISFQNENVFDETGMPKERFSAKCLPNSPCSLEIQATKLEDSAVYFCASSHGTERINYGYTFGSGTRLTVV.

The V call is TRBV19, the J call TRBJ1-2, with D perhaps matching TRBD1 (6 bases). Deletions cut 6 bases from V and 4 bases from J, with 15 bases between. The CDR3 has 14 amino acids. Germline CDR1 is LNHDA and CDR2 is SQIVND (reference sequence). CDR3 loop: CASRGQSTSYGYTF. Written as DNA, the CDR3 is TGTGCCAGTAGAGGACAGTCTACTAGCTATGGCTACACCTTC.

This clonotype was observed many times. The V and J genes are TRBV20-1 and TRBJ1-4, with D uncertain. The CDR3 loop spans 13 amino acids. In germline, CDR1 is DFQATT, CDR2 SNEGSKA (reference sequence). The V and J ends lost 2 bases and 8 bases respectively, with 12 bases between them. Written as DNA, the CDR3 is TGCAGTGCTAGAACCCCTTCGAGGGAAAAACTGTTTTTT. Translated: CSARTPSREKLFF.

This clonotype has at least ten counts. This rearrangement joins TRBV7-9 to TRBJ2-7, with D tentatively TRBD1 (6 bases). Deletions cut 5 bases from V and 3 bases from J, with 11 bases between. Germline CDR1 SEHNR, CDR2 FQNEAQ (reference sequence). This CDR3 has 13 amino acids. CDR3 residues: CASSPTTGYEQYF. CDR3 in DNA: TGTGCCAGCAGCCCCACGACAGGCTACGAGCAGTACTTC.

This clonotype was observed a handful of times. At one end, the junction sequence differs from germline, possibly due to a read error. The chain combines TRBV5-8 with TRBJ2-5, with TRBD1 matching 10 bases. Germline CDR1 SGHTS, CDR2 YDEGEE. The CDR3 length is 17 residues. The CDR3 is CASSTPTGTGVQGTQYF. The CDR3 nucleotides read TGTGCCAGCAGTACACCAACCGGGACAGGGGTACAAGGGACCCAGTACTTC.

The J gene is TRBJ1-2, the V gene TRBV3-1; no definite D call. The CDR3 extends over 16 amino acids. Germline assignment: CDR1 LGHDT and CDR2 YNNKEL (reference sequence). Trimming stripped 8 bases from V and 0 bases from J, with 19 bases between. CDR3 in DNA: TGTGCCAGCGGCGCGGGCAGGACGAGAGCTAACTATGGCTACACCTTC. It translates to CASGAGRTRANYGYTF.

This clonotype appeared many times. The chain recombines TRBV2 with TRBJ2-7; TRBD2 aligns across 11 bases. From germline, CDR1 is SNHLY and CDR2 FYNNEI. The CDR3 covers 15 residues. V lost 6 bases and J lost 5; bases outside the gene matches: 9. CDR3 DNA sequence: TGTGCCAGCAGCACCACTAGCGGGAGTCAGAACGAGCAGTACTTC. It translates to CASSTTSGSQNEQYF.

The V call is TRBV5-1, the J call TRBJ1-6, with D hard to call. Trimming cost V 0 bases and J 10 bases, with 14 bases left between them. Per germline, CDR1 SGHRS and CDR2 YFSETQ. The CDR3 has 15 amino acids. CDR3 in amino acids: CASSLGKAALSPLHF. DNA for the CDR3: TGCGCCAGCAGCTTGGGAAAGGCTGCCCTCTCACCCCTCCACTTT.